One sample yielded the 19 T cell receptor beta chains listed below, sequenced in a study of vaccination effects on CD4 cells after COVID-19. Their target antigens are unknown. In the ViraFEST assay, antigen-specific CD4+ clonotypes were identified by expansion after peptide-pool stimulation. Once cultured for around 11 days, the cells underwent separation to obtain CD4+ T cells. It was between March and December 2020 that the person had a SARS-CoV-2 infection confirmed by PCR. Clones were read by immunoSEQ multiplex PCR, and TCRdb kept only the in-frame ones, dropping some. The sample records some 40,000 clones, around 72% being singletons. The sample here was CD4+ T cells from PBMCs cultured with HCoV-NL63 spike peptides, taken before COVID-19 vaccination. These receptors all come from a human donor who had a prior SARS-CoV-2 infection.

The V and J genes are TRBV7-2 and TRBJ2-2; D is undetermined. The CDR3 is made up of 13 amino acids. The V end was cut by 3 bases, the J end by 2 bases, with 4 bases between. Germline V gene data show CDR1 as SGHTA and CDR2 as FQGNSA. In nucleotides, the CDR3 is TGTGCCAGCAGCTTTTCCAACACCGGGGAGCTGTTTTTT. Translation gives CASSFSNTGELFF.

This clone was picked up one time. The rearrangement uses TRBV19 and TRBJ2-1, with 12 bases fitting TRBD2. Per germline, CDR1 LNHDA and CDR2 SQIVND (reference sequence). V dropped 3 bases and J dropped 6; count of bases not matched to a gene: 3. This CDR3 region has 15 residues. CDR3 region: CASSIPLAGGNEQFF. CDR3 in DNA: TGTGCCAGTAGTATTCCACTAGCGGGGGGCAATGAGCAGTTCTTC.

The CDR3 coding sequence is TGTGCCAGTAAACCAAACAGTAAAGCGGGGCTCCCTGAGCAGTACTTC. Translation: CASKPNSKAGLPEQYF. This rearrangement joins TRBV19 to TRBJ2-7; the match to TRBD2 covers 7 bases. V lost 7 bases and J lost 7; bases outside the gene matches: 19. CDR1 is LNHDA, CDR2 SQIVND, per germline (reference sequence). The CDR3 is 16 amino acids. Based on the CDR3 plus reference TRBV19 and TRBJ2-7, the full variable domain is DGGITQSPKYLFRKEGQNVTLSCEQNLNHDAMYWYRQDPGQGLRLIYYSQIVNDFQKGDIAEGYSVSREKKESFPLTVTSAQKNPTAFYLCASKPNSKAGLPEQYFGPGTRLTVT.

The genes are TRBV25-1 and TRBJ1-1; no reliable D call. This CDR3 comprises 12 residues. The V gene lost 3 bases and the J gene lost 4 bases, with 6 bases spanning the gap. CDR1 and CDR2 (germline): MGHDK, SYGVNS. The CDR3 DNA sequence: TGTGCCAGCAGTGACGGAAGCACTGAAGCTTTCTTT. Translated, it gives CASSDGSTEAFF.

The rearrangement links TRBV13 to TRBJ2-3, with D perhaps matching TRBD1 or TRBD2 (5 bases each). The V gene lost 1 base and the J gene lost 0 bases, with 14 bases spanning the gap. CDR3 length equals 17 residues. Germline CDR1 reads PRHDT; CDR2 reads FYEKMQ (reference sequence). The CDR3 sequence is CASSLVSGRPSTDTQYF. DNA of the CDR3: TGTGCCAGCAGCTTAGTGTCGGGGCGCCCCAGCACAGATACGCAGTATTTT.

V gene TRBV3-1 (or the pseudogene TRBV3-2) combines with J gene TRBJ2-5; TRBD1 is a possible D gene (5 bases). V lost 1 base and J 5 bases, leaving 14 bases between the germline ends. There are 15 residues in the CDR3. Per germline, CDR1 LGHDT and CDR2 YNNKEL (reference sequence). CDR3 sequence: CASSQGSRVHETQYF. CDR3 bases: TGTGCCAGCAGCCAAGGATCCAGGGTTCATGAGACCCAGTACTTC.

The chain uses TRBV20-1 and TRBJ2-7, with 10 bases aligning to TRBD2. The CDR3 totals 14 residues. The germline V gene has CDR1 DFQATT and CDR2 SNEGSKA (reference sequence). V gave up 3 bases and J gave up 5 bases; unmatched junction bases: 7. CDR3 amino acids: CSASGLAGVHEQYF. CDR3 nucleotides: TGCAGTGCTAGTGGGCTAGCGGGGGTCCACGAGCAGTACTTC.

This clone was seen a handful of times. This rearrangement joins TRBV30 to TRBJ2-2; D is unresolved. Deletions cut 0 bases from V and 8 bases from J, with 13 bases between. The V gene's germline CDR1 is GTSNPN and CDR2 SVGIG (reference sequence). The CDR3 is 14 residues long. In DNA form, the CDR3 reads TGTGCCTGGAGTGTTCAGTTACGGATTGGGGAGCTGTTTTTT. Amino acids: CAWSVQLRIGELFF.

This clone was seen only once. V gene TRBV7-9 combines with J gene TRBJ1-3; D not certain. The germline V and J ends were trimmed by 4 bases and 0 bases, with 10 bases remaining between them. Germline loops: CDR1 SEHNR, CDR2 FQNEAQ (reference sequence). The CDR3 runs 15 residues. This CDR3 reads CASSSTRRSGNTIYF. Here the CDR3 DNA reads TGTGCCAGCAGCTCAACAAGACGCTCTGGAAACACCATATATTTT.

In its sample, this clone was seen once. The chain employs TRBV3-1 (or the pseudogene TRBV3-2) and TRBJ1-2; no clear D gene. The germline V and J ends were trimmed by 0 bases and 4 bases, with 18 bases remaining between them. The CDR3 has 17 residues. Per the germline V gene, CDR1 is LGHDT and CDR2 is YNNKEL (reference sequence). This CDR3 reads CASSQDNRTPRVYGYTF. CDR3 bases: TGTGCCAGCAGCCAAGATAACCGAACCCCCCGCGTCTATGGCTACACCTTC.

The rearrangement joins TRBV6-1 to TRBJ2-5; 9 nucleotides line up with TRBD2. V lost 3 bases and J lost 0; bases outside the gene matches: 17. Germline V gene lookup returns CDR1 MNHNS and CDR2 SASEGT. CDR3 length: 20 amino acids. The CDR3 nucleotides read TGTGCCAGCAGTGACCATGCTAGCGGGGTTTCAAGACGAAACCAAGAGACCCAGTACTTC. Translation: CASSDHASGVSRRNQETQYF.

V is TRBV7-9 and J is TRBJ1-2; D call uncertain. This CDR3 is built from 13 residues. Deletions cut 4 bases from V and 4 bases from J, with 10 bases between. Per the germline V gene, CDR1 is SEHNR and CDR2 is FQNEAQ (reference sequence). CDR3: CASSYQAVYGYTF. CDR3 sequence (DNA): TGTGCCAGCAGCTACCAGGCCGTCTATGGCTACACCTTC.

The J gene is TRBJ2-2, the V gene TRBV10-3; 9 positions match TRBD2. The CDR3 length is 18 residues. The germline gives CDR1 ENHRY, CDR2 SYGVKD. V shed 4 bases, J shed 2 bases, and the junction held 11 bases outside the gene matches. The CDR3 region is CAISVASGMAINTGELFF. CDR3 nucleotides: TGTGCCATCAGTGTGGCTAGCGGGATGGCCATAAACACCGGGGAGCTGTTTTTT.

The sample holds a few counts of this clone. The DNA for the CDR3 is TGTGCCAGCAGTGTTGACCGAGGGTATGGCTACACCTTC. It codes for CASSVDRGYGYTF. The chain joins TRBV2 to TRBJ1-2, with D unresolved. CDR3 size: 13 residues. The germline CDR1 and CDR2 sequences are SNHLY and FYNNEI. Trimming took 4 bases from V and 5 from J, leaving 11 bases between them.

The genes are TRBV2 and TRBJ2-2; a weak D match, TRBD2 (5 bases). V was shortened by 10 bases and J by 6 bases, with 15 bases between the two germline ends. CDR1 and CDR2 (germline): SNHLY, FYNNEI. CDR3 length equals 13 residues. This chain's CDR3 is CATASSLAGELFF. The CDR3 DNA sequence: TGTGCCACCGCCTCTAGCTTGGCCGGGGAGCTGTTTTTT. The variable domain in full, completed from reference TRBV2 and TRBJ2-2, reads EPEVTQTPSHQVTQMGQEVILRCVPISNHLYFYWYRQILGQKVEFLVSFYNNEISEKSEIFDDQFSVERPDGSNFTLKIRSTKLEDSAMYFCATASSLAGELFFGEGSRLTVL.

This clone was counted only a few times. V and J are TRBV4-2 and TRBJ2-6; possible D gene TRBD2, 5 bases. V lost 0 bases, J lost 5 bases, and 20 bases lay in between. CDR1 and CDR2 from the germline V gene are LGHNA and YNFKEQ. The CDR3 consists of 19 residues. The CDR3 loop reads CASSQEAQAGSGWANVLTF. For the CDR3, the DNA is TGTGCCAGCAGCCAAGAGGCTCAAGCTGGGAGCGGCTGGGCCAACGTCCTGACTTTC.

The count of this clone is one. The V gene is TRBV13, the J gene TRBJ1-6; D is undetermined. V was pared by 0 bases and J by 9 bases, with 15 bases between. Germline V gene lookup returns CDR1 PRHDT and CDR2 FYEKMQ (reference sequence). The CDR3 loop spans 16 amino acids. Here the CDR3 reads CASSLGLGRDTSPLHF. CDR3 nucleotide sequence: TGTGCCAGCAGCTTAGGCCTGGGCAGAGATACTTCACCCCTCCACTTT.

The J gene is TRBJ2-3, the V gene TRBV12-2; TRBD2, the table's D call, lacks a check against the DNA. TRBV12-2 is shown as a pseudogene. The CDR3 covers 15 residues. The DNA for the CDR3 is TGTGCAAGTCGCTTAACTAGCGGAGGGACAGATACGCAGTATTTT. It codes for CASRLTSGGTDTQYF.

This clone was seen only a few times. V and J are TRBV12-2 and TRBJ2-7; the tabulated D call, TRBD2, remains unverified against the DNA. TRBV12-2 is deemed a pseudogene. The CDR3 length is 15 residues. CDR3 nucleotide sequence: TGTGCAAGTCGCGTCCGGCCGGGCGGGTTCTACGAGCAGTACTTC. It yields the protein CASRVRPGGFYEQYF.